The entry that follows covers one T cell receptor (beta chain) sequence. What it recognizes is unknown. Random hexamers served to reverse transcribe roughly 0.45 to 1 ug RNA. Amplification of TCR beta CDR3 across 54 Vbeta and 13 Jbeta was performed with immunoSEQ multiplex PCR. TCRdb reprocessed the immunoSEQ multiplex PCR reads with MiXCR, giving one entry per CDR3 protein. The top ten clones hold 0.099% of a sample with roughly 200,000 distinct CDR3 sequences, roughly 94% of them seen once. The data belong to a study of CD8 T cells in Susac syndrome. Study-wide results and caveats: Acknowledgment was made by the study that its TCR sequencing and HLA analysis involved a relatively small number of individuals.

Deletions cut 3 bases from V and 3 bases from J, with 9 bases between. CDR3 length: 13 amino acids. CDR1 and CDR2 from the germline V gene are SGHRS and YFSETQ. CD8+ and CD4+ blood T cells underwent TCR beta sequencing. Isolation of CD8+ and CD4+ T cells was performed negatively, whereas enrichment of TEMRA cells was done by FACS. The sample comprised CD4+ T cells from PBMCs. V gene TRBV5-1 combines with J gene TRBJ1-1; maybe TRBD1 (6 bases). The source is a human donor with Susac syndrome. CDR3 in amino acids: CASSSSGDTEAFF. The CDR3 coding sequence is TGCGCCAGCAGCTCCTCAGGGGACACTGAAGCTTTCTTT.